This TCR beta chain was profiled in a study of early T cells in non-severe SARS-CoV-2 infection. Overall study results and limits: VDJdb matching favored anti-spike CD8 responses, missing private and CD4 specificities.

TCRdb re-derived calls from the 5' RACE reads in MiXCR, one entry per CDR3 protein. The sample yields 60,000 to 65,000 distinct CDR3 sequences, around 13% seen once. This clonotype appeared many times. Its antigen is unknown. CDR1 is SNHLY, CDR2 FYNNEI, per germline. This CDR3 has 14 residues. Trimming cost V 6 bases and J 0 bases; bases outside gene matches: 3. The rearrangement links TRBV2 to TRBJ1-1; 8 bases agree with TRBD1. The sample taken for sequencing was whole blood. This clonotype originated in an adult who was a healthcare worker with PCR-confirmed SARS-CoV-2 infection or an uninfected control (not recorded which). CDR3 nucleotide sequence: TGTGCCAGCAGCGGGGACAGGATGAACACTGAAGCTTTCTTT. The encoded protein is CASSGDRMNTEAFF.